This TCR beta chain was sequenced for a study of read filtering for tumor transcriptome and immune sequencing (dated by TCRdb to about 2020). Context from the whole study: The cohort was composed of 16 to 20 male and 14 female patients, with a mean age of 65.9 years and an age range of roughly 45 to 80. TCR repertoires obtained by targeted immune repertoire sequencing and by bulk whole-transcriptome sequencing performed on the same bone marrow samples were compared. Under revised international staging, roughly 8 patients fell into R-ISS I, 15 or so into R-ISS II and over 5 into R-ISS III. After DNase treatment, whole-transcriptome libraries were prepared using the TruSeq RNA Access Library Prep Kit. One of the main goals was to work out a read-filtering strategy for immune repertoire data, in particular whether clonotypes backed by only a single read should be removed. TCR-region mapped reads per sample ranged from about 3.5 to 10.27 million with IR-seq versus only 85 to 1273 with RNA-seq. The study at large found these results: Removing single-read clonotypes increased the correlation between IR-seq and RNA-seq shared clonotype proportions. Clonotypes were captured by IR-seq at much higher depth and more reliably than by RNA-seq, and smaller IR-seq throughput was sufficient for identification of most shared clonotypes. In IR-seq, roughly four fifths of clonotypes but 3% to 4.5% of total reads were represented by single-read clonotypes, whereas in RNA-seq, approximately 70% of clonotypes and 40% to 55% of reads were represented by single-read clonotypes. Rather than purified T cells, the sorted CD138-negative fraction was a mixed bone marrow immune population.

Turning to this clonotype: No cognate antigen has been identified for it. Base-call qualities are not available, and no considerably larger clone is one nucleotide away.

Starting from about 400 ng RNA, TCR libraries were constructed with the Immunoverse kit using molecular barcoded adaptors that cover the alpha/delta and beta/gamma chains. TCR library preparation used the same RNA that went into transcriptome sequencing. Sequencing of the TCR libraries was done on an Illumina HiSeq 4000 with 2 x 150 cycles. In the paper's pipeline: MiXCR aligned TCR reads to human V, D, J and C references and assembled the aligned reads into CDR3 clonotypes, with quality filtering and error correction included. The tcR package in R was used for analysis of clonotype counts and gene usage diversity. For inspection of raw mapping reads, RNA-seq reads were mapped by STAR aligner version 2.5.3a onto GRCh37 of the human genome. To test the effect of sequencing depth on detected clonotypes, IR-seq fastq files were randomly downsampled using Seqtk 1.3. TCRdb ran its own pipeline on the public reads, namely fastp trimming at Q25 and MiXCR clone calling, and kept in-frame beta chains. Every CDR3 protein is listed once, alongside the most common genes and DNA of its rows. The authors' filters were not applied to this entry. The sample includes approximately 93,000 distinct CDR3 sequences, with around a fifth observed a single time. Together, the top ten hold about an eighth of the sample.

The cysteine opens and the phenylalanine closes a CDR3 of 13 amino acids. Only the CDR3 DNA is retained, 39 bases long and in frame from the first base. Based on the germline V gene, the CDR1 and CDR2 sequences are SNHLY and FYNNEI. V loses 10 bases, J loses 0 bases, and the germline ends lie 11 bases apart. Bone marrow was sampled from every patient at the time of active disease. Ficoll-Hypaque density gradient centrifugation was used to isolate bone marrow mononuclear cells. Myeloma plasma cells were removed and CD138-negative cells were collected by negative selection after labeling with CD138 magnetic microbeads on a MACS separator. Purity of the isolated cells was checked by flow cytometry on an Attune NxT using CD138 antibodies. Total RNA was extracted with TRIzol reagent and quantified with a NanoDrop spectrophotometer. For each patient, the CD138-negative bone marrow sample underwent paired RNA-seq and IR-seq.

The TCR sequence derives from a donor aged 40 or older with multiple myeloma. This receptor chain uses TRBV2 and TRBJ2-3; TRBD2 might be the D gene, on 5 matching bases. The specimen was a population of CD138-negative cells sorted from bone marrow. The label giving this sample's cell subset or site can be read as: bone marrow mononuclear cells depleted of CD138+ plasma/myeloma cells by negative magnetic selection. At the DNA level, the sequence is TGTGCCACCCAACGGGAAAGCACAGATACGCAGTATTTT. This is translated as CATQRESTDTQYF.